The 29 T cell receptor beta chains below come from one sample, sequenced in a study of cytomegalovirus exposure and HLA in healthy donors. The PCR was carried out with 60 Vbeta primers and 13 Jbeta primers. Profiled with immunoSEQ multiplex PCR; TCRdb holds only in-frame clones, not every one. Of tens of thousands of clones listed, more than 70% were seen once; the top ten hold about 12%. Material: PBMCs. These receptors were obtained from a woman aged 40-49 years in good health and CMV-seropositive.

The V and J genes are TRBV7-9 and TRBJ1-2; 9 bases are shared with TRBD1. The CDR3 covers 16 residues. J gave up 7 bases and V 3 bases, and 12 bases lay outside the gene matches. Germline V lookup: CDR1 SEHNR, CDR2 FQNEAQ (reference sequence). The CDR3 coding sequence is TGTGCCAGCAGCTTGGTGACCGGGACAGGGCACCGTGGCTACACCTTC. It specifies CASSLVTGTGHRGYTF.

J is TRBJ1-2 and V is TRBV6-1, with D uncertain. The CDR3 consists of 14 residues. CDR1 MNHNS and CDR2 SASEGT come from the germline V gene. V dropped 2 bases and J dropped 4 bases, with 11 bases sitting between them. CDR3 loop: CASSEMRVTYGYTF. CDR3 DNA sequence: TGTGCCAGCAGTGAAATGAGGGTGACCTATGGCTACACCTTC.

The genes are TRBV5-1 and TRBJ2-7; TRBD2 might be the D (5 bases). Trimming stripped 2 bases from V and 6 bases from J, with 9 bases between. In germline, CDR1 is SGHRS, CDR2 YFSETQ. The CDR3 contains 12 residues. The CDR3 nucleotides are TGCGCCAGCAGCTTACTAGTAGGCGAGCAGTACTTC. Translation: CASSLLVGEQYF. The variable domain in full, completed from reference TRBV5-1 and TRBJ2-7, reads KAGVTQTPRYLIKTRGQQVTLSCSPISGHRSVSWYQQTPGQGLQFLFEYFSETQRNKGNFPGRFSGRQFSNSRSEMNVSTLELGDSALYLCASSLLVGEQYFGPGTRLTVT.

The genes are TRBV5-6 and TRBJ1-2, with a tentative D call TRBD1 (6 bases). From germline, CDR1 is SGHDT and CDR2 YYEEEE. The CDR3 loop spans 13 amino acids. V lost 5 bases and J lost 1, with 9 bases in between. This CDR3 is CASRTRGNYGYTF. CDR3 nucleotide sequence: TGTGCCAGCAGGACCAGGGGTAACTATGGCTACACCTTC.

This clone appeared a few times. CDR3 region: CASSENRGLGEQYF. The CDR3 DNA sequence: TGCGCCAGCAGTGAGAACAGGGGTTTAGGCGAGCAGTACTTC. The chain recombines TRBV10-1 with TRBJ2-7; TRBD1 aligns across 7 bases. V lost 2 bases and J lost 6; bases outside the gene matches: 7. The CDR3 runs 14 residues. Germline lookup yields CDR1 WNHNN and CDR2 SYGVQD (reference sequence).

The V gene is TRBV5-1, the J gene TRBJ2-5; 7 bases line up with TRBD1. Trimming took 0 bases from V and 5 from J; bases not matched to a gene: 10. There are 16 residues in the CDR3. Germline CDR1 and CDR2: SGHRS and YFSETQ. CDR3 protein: CASSLGQTGRGETQYF. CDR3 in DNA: TGCGCCAGCAGCTTGGGCCAGACAGGGAGAGGGGAGACCCAGTACTTC. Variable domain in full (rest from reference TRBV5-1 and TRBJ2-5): KAGVTQTPRYLIKTRGQQVTLSCSPISGHRSVSWYQQTPGQGLQFLFEYFSETQRNKGNFPGRFSGRQFSNSRSEMNVSTLELGDSALYLCASSLGQTGRGETQYFGPGTRLLVL.

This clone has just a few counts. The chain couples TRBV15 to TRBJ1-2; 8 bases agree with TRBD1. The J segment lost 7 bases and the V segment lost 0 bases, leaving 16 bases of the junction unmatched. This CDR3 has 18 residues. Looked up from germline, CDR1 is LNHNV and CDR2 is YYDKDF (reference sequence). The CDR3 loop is CATSRDLVGGQGARGYTF. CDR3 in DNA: TGTGCCACCAGCAGAGATCTAGTCGGCGGGCAGGGGGCGCGTGGCTACACCTTC.

CDR3 in amino acids: CASSLAQGPGAFF. CDR3 nucleotides: TGTGCCAGCAGCTTAGCGCAGGGGCCTGGAGCTTTCTTT. The chain has TRBV11-2 and TRBJ1-1; possibly TRBD1 for D (6 bases). V was shortened by 1 base and J by 10 bases, with 13 bases between the two germline ends. Germline V gene sequence: CDR1 SGHAT, CDR2 FQNNGV. This CDR3 region has 13 residues.

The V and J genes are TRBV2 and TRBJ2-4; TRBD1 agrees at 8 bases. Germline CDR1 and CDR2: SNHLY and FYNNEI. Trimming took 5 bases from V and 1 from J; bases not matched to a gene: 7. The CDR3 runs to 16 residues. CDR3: CASSLDRVVAKNIQYF. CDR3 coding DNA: TGTGCCAGCAGTCTGGACAGGGTTGTCGCCAAAAACATTCAGTACTTC.

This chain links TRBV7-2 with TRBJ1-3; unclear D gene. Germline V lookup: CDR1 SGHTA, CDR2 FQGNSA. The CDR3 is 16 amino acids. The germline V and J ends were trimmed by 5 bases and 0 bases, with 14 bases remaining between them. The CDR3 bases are TGTGCCAGCAGCCCTAGGAGCGGGTTCTCTGGAAACACCATATATTTT. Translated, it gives CASSPRSGFSGNTIYF.

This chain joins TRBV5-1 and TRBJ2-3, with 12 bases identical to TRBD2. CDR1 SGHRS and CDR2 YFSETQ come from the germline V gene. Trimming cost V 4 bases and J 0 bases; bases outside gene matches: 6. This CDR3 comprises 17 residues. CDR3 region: CASSPTSGGSSTDTQYF. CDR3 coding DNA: TGCGCCAGCAGCCCCACTAGCGGGGGGAGTAGCACAGATACGCAGTATTTT.

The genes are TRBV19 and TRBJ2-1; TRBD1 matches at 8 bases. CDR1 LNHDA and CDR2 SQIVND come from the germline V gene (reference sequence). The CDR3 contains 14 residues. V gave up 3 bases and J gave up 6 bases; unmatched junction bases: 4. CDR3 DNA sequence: TGTGCCAGTAGTATGGGACAGGACTTCAATGAGCAGTTCTTC. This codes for CASSMGQDFNEQFF.

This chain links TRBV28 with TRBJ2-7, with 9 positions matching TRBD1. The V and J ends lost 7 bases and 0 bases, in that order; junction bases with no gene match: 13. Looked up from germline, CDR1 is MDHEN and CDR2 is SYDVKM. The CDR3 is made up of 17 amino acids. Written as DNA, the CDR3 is TGTGCCAGCATCCTAGGAGGGGGGACAGGGAGCTCCTACGAGCAGTACTTC. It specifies CASILGGGTGSSYEQYF.

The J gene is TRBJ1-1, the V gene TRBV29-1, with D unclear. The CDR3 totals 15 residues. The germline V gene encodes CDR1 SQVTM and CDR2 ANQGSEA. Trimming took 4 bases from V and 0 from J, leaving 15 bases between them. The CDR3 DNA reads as TGCAGCGTTGGGAGCGGGTGGGGAATGAACACTGAAGCTTTCTTT. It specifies CSVGSGWGMNTEAFF. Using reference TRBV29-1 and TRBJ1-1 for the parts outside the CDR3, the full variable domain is SAVISQKPSRDICQRGTSLTIQCQVDSQVTMMFWYRQQPGQSLTLIATANQGSEATYESGFVIDKFPISRPNLTFSTLTVSNMSPEDSSIYLCSVGSGWGMNTEAFFGQGTRLTVV.

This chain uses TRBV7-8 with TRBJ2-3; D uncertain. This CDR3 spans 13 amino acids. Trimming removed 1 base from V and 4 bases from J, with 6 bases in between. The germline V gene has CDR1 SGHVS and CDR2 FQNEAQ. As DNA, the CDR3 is TGTGCCAGCAGCTTAGGGTCGGCAGATACGCAGTATTTT. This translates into CASSLGSADTQYF.

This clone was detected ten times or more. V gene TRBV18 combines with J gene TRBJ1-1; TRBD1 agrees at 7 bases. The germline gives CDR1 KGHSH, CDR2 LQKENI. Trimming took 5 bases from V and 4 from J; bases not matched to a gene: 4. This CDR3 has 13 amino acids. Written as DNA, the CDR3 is TGTGCCAGCTCAGCTCAGGGGGGCACTGAAGCTTTCTTT. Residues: CASSAQGGTEAFF.

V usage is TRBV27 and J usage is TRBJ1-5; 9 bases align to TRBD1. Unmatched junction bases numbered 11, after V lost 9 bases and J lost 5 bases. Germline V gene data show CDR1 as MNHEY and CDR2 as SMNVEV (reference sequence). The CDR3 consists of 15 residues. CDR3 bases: TGTGCCAGGCGACAGGGGGATCGTTCGCATCAGCCCCAGCATTTT. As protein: CARRQGDRSHQPQHF.

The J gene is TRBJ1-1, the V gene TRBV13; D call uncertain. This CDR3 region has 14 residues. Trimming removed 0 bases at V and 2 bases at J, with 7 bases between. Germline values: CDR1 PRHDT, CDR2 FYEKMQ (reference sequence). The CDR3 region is CASSLGRGNTEAFF. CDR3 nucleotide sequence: TGTGCCAGCAGCTTAGGCCGCGGAAACACTGAAGCTTTCTTT.

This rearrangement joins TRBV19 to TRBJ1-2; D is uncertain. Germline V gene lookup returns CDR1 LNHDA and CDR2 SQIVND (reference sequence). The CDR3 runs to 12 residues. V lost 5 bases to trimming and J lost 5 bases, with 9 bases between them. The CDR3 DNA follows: TGTGCCAGTAGTCCCACTCGTTATGGCTACACCTTC. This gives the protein CASSPTRYGYTF.

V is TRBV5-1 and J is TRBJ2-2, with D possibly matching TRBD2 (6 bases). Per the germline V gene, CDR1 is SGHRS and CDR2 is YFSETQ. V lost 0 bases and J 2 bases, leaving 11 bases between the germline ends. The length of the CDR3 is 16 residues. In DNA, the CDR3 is TGCGCCAGCAGCTTGGAGGTAGCGGCTAACACCGGGGAGCTGTTTTTT. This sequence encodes CASSLEVAANTGELFF.

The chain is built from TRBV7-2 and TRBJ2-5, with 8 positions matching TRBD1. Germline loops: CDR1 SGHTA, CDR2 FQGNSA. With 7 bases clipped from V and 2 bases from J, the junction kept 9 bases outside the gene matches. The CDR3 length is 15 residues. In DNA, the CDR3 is TGTGCCAGCACCACCGCACAGGGGGGTCAAGAGACCCAGTACTTC. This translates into CASTTAQGGQETQYF. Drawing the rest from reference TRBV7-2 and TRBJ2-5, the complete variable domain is GAGVSQSPSNKVTEKGKDVELRCDPISGHTALYWYRQSLGQGLEFLIYFQGNSAPDKSGLPSDRFSAERTGGSVSTLTIQRTQQEDSAVYLCASTTAQGGQETQYFGPGTRLLVL.

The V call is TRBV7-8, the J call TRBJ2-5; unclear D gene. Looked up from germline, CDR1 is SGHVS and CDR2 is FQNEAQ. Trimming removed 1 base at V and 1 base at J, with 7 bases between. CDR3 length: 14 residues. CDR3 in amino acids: CASSLGVAQETQYF. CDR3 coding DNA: TGTGCCAGCAGCTTAGGTGTGGCCCAAGAGACCCAGTACTTC.

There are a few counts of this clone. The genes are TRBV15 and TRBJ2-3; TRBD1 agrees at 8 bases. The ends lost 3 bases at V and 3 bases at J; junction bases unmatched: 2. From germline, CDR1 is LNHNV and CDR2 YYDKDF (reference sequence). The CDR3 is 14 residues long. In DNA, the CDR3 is TGTGCCACCAGCAGGACAGGGGATACAGATACGCAGTATTTT. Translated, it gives CATSRTGDTDTQYF.

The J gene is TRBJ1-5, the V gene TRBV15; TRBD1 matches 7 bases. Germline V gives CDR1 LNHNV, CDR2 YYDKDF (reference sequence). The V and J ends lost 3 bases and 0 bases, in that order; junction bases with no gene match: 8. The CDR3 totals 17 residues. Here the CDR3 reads CATSSLRDSYSNQPQHF. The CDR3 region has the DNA TGTGCCACCAGCAGCCTCCGGGACAGCTATAGCAATCAGCCCCAGCATTTT.

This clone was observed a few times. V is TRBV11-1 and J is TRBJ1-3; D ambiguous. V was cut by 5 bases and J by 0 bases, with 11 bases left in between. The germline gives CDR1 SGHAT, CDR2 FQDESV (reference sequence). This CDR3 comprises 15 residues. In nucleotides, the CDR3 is TGTGCCAGCAGCCCGCGCGGACTCTCTGGAAACACCATATATTTT. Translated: CASSPRGLSGNTIYF. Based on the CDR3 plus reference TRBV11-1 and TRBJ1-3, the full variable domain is EAEVAQSPRYKITEKSQAVAFWCDPISGHATLYWYRQILGQGPELLVQFQDESVVDDSQLPKDRFSAERLKGVDSTLKIQPAELGDSAMYLCASSPRGLSGNTIYFGEGSWLTVV.

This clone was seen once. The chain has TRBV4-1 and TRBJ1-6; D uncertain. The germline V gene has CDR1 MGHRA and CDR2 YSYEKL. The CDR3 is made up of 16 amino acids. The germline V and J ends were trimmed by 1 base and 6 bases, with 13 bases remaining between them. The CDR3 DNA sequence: TGCGCCAGCAGCCAAGTTCACAGTAACCCTAATTCACCCCTCCACTTT. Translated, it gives CASSQVHSNPNSPLHF.

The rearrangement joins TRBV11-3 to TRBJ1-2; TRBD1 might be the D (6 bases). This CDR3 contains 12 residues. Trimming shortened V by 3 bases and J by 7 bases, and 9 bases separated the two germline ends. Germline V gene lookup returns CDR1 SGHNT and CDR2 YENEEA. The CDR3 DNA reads TGTGCCAGCAGCTTGTCAGGGGCTGGCTACACCTTC. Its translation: CASSLSGAGYTF.

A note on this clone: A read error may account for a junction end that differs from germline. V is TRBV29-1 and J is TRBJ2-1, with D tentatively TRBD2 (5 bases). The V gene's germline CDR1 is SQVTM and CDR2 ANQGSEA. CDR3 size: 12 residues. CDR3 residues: CSVERGLRLRVF. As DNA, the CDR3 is TGCAGCGTTGAACGTGGGTTACGATTGAGGGTCTTC.

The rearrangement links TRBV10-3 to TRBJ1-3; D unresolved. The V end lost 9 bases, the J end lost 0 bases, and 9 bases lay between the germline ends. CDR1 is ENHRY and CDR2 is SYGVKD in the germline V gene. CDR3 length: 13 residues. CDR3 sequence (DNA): TGTGCCATTTCCATGAGCTCTGGAAACACCATATATTTT. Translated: CAISMSSGNTIYF.